Sequencing of this T cell receptor (beta chain) was carried out in a study of T-cell memory formation after mild COVID-19. Findings of the study overall: Mainly in CM and EM were contracting CD4+ clones; CD8+ were in EMRA.

Employing constant-segment primers, 5'RACE generated TCR alpha and TCR beta cDNA libraries bearing sample barcodes and UMIs. One entry per CDR3 protein, called by TCRdb with MiXCR from the 5' RACE reads. The table shows under 600,000 distinct CDR3 sequences, with less than 25% occurring only once. Trimming shortened V by 6 bases and J by 0 bases, and 15 bases separated the two germline ends. The CDR3 is 15 residues long. The germline V gene has CDR1 MNHEY and CDR2 SVGAGI. Of note for this clonotype: Its antigen is currently unknown.

This sequence was found in an adult woman who had mild COVID-19 (a few samples of this study predate the infection). Cell type and time point are not known. The chain carries TRBV6-5 and TRBJ2-7; weak D call: TRBD2 (6 bases). Material: PBMCs or a T cell subset sorted from them (not recorded which). The CDR3 region is CASSPRDWSSYEQYF. The CDR3 DNA reads as TGTGCCAGCAGCCCCCGGGACTGGAGCTCCTACGAGCAGTACTTC.